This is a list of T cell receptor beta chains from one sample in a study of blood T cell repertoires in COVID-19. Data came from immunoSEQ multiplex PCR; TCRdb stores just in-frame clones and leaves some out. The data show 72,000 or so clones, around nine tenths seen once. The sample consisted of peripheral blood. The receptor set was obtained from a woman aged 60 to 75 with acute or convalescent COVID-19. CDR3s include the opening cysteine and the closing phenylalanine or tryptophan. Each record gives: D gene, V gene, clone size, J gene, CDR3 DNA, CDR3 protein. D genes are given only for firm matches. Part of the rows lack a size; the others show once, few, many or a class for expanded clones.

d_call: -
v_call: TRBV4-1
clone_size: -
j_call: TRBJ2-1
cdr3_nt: TGCGCCAGCAGCCAAGTGGGGGGGCCGTTCTACAATGAGCAGTTCTTC
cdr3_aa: CASSQVGGPFYNEQFF

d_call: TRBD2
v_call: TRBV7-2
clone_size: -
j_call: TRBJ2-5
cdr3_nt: TGTGCCAGCAGCCTGATGACTAGCGGGGCTTGGGAGACCCAGTACTTC
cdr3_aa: CASSLMTSGAWETQYF

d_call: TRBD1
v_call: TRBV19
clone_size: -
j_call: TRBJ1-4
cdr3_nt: TGTGCCAGTCGGGGACAGCTGAATGAAAAACTGTTTTTT
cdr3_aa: CASRGQLNEKLFF

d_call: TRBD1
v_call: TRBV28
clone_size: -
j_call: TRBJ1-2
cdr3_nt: TGTGCCAGCAGTGACAGGGGGCCCAACTATGGCTACACCTTC
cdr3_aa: CASSDRGPNYGYTF

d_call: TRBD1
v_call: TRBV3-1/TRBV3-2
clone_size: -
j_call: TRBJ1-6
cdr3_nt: TGTGCCAGCAGCCAAGGGACAGGGGATTATAATTCACCCCTCCACTTT
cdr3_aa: CASSQGTGDYNSPLHF

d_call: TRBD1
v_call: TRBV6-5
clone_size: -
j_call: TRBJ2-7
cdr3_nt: TGTGCCAGCAGCACCGGGACAGGGTCCCACGAGCAGTACTTC
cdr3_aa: CASSTGTGSHEQYF

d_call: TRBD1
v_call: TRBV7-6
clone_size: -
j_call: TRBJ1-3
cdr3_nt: TGTGCCAGCAGCTTAACAGGGGCCTTCTCTGGAAACACCATATATTTT
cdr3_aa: CASSLTGAFSGNTIYF

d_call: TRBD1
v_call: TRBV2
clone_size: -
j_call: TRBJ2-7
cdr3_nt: TGTGCCAGCAGTGCAGGGGGCGGCTACGAGCAGTACTTC
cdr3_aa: CASSAGGGYEQYF

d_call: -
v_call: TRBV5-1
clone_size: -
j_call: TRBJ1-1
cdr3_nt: TGCGCCAGCAGCTTGGGAGCAGGGGAGAGCACTGAAGCTTTCTTT
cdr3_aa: CASSLGAGESTEAFF

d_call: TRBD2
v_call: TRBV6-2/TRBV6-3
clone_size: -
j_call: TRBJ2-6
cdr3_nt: TGTGCCAGCAGCCTAGCGGGGGGACTCGGGTCTGGGGCCAACGTCCTGACTTTC
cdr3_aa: CASSLAGGLGSGANVLTF

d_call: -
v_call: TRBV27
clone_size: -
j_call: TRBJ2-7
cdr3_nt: TGTGCCAGCAGGACCGTTTGGGCCACACAACGCGAGCAGTACTTC
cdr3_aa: CASRTVWATQREQYF

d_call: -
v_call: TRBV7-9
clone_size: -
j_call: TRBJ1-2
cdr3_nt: TGTGCCAGCAGCCCAGTGGGCTTAGACTATGGCTACACCTTC
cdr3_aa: CASSPVGLDYGYTF

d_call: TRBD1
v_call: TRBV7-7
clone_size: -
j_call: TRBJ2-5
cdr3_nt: TGTGCCAGCAACCCGACCTCCGGGCGTACAGGGGTTGAAGAGACCCAGTACTTC
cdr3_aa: CASNPTSGRTGVEETQYF

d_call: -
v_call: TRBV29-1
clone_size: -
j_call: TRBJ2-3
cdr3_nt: TGCAGCGTTGAAGCCCAGGGGACAGATACGCAGTATTTT
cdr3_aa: CSVEAQGTDTQYF

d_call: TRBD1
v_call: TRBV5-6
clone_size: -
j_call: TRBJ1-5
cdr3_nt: TGTGCCAGCAGCTCGGGTGGATACAGGGGGCTAGTGGGCAATCAGCCCCAGCATTTT
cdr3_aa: CASSSGGYRGLVGNQPQHF

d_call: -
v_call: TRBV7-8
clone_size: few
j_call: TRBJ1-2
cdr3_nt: TGTGCCAGCAGCTTACTAAGGGAGGGTCGGGGCTATGGCTACACCTTC
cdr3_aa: CASSLLREGRGYGYTF

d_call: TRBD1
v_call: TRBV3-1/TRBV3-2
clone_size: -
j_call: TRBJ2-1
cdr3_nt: TGTGCCAGCACCACCCCCGGGACAGGGGACAATGAGCAGTTCTTC
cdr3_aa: CASTTPGTGDNEQFF

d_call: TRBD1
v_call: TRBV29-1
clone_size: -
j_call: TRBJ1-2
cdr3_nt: TGCGGCCTTACTTTACCGGGGACAGGAGGCTACACCTTC
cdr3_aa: CGLTLPGTGGYTF

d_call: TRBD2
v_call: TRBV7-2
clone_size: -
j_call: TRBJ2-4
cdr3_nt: TGTGCCAGCAGCCTGTGGACTAGCGGAGCCCAAGGGGTCAAAAACATTCAGTACTTC
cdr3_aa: CASSLWTSGAQGVKNIQYF

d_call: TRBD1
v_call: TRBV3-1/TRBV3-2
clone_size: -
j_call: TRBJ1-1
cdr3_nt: TGTGCCAGCAGCCAGGGACAGGTGACCACTGAAGCTTTCTTT
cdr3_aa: CASSQGQVTTEAFF

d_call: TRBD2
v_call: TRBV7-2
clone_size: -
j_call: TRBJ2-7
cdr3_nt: TGTGCCAGCAGCGGAGGAACTAGCGCCTCCTACGAGCAGTACTTC
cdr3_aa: CASSGGTSASYEQYF

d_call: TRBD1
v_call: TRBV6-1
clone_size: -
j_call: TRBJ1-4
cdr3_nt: TGTGCCAGCAGTGAGGACAGGAGGAATGAAAAACTGTTTTTT
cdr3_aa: CASSEDRRNEKLFF

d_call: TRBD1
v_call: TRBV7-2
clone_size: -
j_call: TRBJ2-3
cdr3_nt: TGTGCCAGCAGCTCCGACAGGGGCAAATCAGATACGCAGTATTTT
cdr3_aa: CASSSDRGKSDTQYF

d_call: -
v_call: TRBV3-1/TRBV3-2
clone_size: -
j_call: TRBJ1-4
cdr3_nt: TGTGCCAGCAGCCAAGATTTTCGGACACAGACAACTAATGAAAAACTGTTTTTT
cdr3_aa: CASSQDFRTQTTNEKLFF

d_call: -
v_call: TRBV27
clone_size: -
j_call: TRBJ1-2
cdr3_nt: TGTGCCAGCAGCCCATCCCGGGATCTTTATGGCTACACCTTC
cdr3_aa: CASSPSRDLYGYTF

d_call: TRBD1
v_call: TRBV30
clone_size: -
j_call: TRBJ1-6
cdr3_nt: TGTGCCTGGAGTCAGGGACAGGATAATTCACCCCTCCACTTT
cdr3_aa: CAWSQGQDNSPLHF

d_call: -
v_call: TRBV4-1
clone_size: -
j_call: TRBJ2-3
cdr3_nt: TGCGCCAGCAGCCAGCGCGGGACTGATAGCACAGATACGCAGTATTTT
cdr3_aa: CASSQRGTDSTDTQYF

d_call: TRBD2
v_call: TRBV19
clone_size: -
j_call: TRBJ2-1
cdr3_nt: TGTGCCAGTAGTATAAGGGTGATAGCGGGGGGCCACAATGAGCAGTTCTTC
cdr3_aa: CASSIRVIAGGHNEQFF

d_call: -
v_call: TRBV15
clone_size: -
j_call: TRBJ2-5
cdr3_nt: TGTGCCACCAGCGATGGCGGCATCCAAGAGACCCAGTACTTC
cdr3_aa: CATSDGGIQETQYF

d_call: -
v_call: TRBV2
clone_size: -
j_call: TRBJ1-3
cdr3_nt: TGTGCCAGCAGTGTCTTCGCTACTGGAAACACCATATATTTT
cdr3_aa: CASSVFATGNTIYF

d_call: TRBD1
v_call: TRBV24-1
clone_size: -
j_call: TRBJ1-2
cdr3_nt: TGTGCCACCAGTGATTGGGGACAGACCTATGGCTACACCTTC
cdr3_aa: CATSDWGQTYGYTF

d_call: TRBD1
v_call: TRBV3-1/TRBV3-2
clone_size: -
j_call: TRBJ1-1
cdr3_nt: TGTGCCAGCAGTCACCACAGGACAGGGGCGGGTTTGGCTTTCTTT
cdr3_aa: CASSHHRTGAGLAFF

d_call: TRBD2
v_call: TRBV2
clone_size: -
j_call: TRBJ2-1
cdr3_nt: TGTGCCAGCAGACCACTAGCGGGGGCCGAGAATGAGCAGTTCTTC
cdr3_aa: CASRPLAGAENEQFF

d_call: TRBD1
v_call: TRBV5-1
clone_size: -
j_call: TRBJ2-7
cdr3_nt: TGCGCCAGCAGCTTAACCGGGACAGGGGCCTACGAGCAGTACTTC
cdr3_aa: CASSLTGTGAYEQYF

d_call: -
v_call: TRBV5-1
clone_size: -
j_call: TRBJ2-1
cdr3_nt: TGCGCCAGCAGCTTGGCTCGGGCCTACAATGAGCAGTTCTTC
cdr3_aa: CASSLARAYNEQFF

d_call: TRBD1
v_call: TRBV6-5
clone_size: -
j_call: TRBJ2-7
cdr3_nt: TGTGCCAGCAGTCAGGGACAGCGGTACGAGCAGTACTTC
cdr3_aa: CASSQGQRYEQYF

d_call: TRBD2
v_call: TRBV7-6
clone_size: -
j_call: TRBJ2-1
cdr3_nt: TGTGCCAGCAGCGGAGCCGGGGGGAGCTCCTACAATGAGCAGTTCTTC
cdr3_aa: CASSGAGGSSYNEQFF

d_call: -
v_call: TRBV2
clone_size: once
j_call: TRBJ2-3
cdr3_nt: TGTGCCAGCAGTGAAGAGGCAGGCGACGCTAGCACAGATACGCAGTATTTT
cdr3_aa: CASSEEAGDASTDTQYF

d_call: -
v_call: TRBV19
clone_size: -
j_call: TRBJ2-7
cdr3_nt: TGTGCCAGTAGTATTTTGGGCTCTGTGGGCGAGCAGTACTTC
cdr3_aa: CASSILGSVGEQYF

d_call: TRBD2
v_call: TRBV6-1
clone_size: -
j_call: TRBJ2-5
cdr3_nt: TGTGCCAGCAGTGAGTCCCTAGCGGGGGGTCTAGAGACCCAGTACTTC
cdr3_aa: CASSESLAGGLETQYF

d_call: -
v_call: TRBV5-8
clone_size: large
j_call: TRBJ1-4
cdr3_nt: TGTGCCAGCAGCGCCACAGGGACCGCAACTAATGAAAAACTGTTTTTT
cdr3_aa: CASSATGTATNEKLFF

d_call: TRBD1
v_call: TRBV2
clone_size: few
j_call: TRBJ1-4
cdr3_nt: TGTGCCAGCAGAGGACAGGGGGCGCGAGAAAAACTGTTTTTT
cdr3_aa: CASRGQGAREKLFF

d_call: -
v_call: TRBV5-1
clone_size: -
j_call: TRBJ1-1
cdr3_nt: TGCGCCAGCAGTGCGACACTTCAGGGCTTTGAAGCTTTCTTT
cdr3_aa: CASSATLQGFEAFF

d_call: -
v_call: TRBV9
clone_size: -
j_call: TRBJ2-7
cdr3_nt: TGTGCCAGCAGCGTGGGGGGATTCTCCTACGAGCAGTACTTC
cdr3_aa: CASSVGGFSYEQYF

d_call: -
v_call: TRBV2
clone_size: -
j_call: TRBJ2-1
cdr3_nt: TGTGCCAGCAGAGACGACTGGGACAATGAGCAGTTCTTC
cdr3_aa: CASRDDWDNEQFF

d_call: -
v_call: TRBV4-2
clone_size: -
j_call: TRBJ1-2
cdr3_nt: TGTGCCAGCAGCCAGGATGGTGGGTTACAGGGCTTCTATGGCTACACCTTC
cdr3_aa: CASSQDGGLQGFYGYTF

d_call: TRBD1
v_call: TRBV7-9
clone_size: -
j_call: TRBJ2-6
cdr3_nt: TGTGCCAGCAGCACTACAGGGGGCTCCAACGTCCTGACTTTC
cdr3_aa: CASSTTGGSNVLTF

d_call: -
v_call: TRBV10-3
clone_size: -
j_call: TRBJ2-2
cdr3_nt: TGTGCCATCAGTGAGACAGAAACAGGGACCGGGGAGCTGTTTTTT
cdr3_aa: CAISETETGTGELFF

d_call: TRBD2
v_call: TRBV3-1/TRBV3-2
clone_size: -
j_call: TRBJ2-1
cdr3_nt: TGTGCCAGCTCCCCATGGCTAGCGGGGGCAAAGAGTCGTGAGCAGTTCTTC
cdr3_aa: CASSPWLAGAKSREQFF

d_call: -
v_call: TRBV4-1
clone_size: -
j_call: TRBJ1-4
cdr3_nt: TGCGCCAGCAGCCAAGGGGAGACTAATGAAAAACTGTTTTTT
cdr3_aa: CASSQGETNEKLFF

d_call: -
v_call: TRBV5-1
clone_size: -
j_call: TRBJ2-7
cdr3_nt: TGCGCCAGCAGCTTGGCAGGGCCCTCCTACGAGCAGTACTTC
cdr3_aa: CASSLAGPSYEQYF

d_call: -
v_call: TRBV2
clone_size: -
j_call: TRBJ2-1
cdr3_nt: TGTGCCAGCAGTGTAATGGGGGGTACAGGTGAGCAGTTCTTC
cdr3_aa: CASSVMGGTGEQFF